What follows is one T cell receptor beta chain and its context. This sample is part of a study of blood T cell repertoires in COVID-19. Trimming cost V 4 bases and J 3 bases; bases outside gene matches: 8. Per the germline V gene, CDR1 is SGHTS and CDR2 is YDEGEE. The CDR3 has 16 amino acids. Profiling relied on immunoSEQ multiplex PCR, and the TCRdb table lists in-frame clones only, not all of them. The sample has under 15,000 clones, 82% seen once; the top ten hold about a fifth. Sequenced sample: peripheral blood. This receptor was taken from a human donor in a cohort sampled during active COVID-19. The V gene is TRBV5-8, the J gene TRBJ1-4; 8 bases map to TRBD1. The DNA for the CDR3 is TGTGCCAGCAGCCCCGGACAGGGCGGGGCTAATGAAAAACTGTTTTTT. It specifies CASSPGQGGANEKLFF.